Included here is one T cell receptor (beta chain) sequence, with context. Seattle patients were enrolled during active infection and followed longitudinally. The sample comes from a study of blood T cell repertoires in COVID-19. Study information: COVID-19 samples collected from the United States, Italy and Spain covered acute and convalescent phases. The analysed material was cDNA or gDNA that came from T cells, B-cell-depleted T cells, or PBMCs.

The ends were cut back, 1 base at V and 3 bases at J, with 6 bases in the middle. Germline CDR1 and CDR2: SGHDN and FVKESK. The CDR3 contains 13 residues. In the source study's methods: From reference gene primer amplification, estimates of nucleated cell counts were derived. The assay was immunoSEQ multiplex PCR, and TCRdb's table has in-frame clones only and misses some. V, J and clone size reflect that table, while D and trimming were determined from the DNA. The sample lists about 87,000 clones; 70% to 90% were seen once. Sample: peripheral blood. The V gene is TRBV14, the J gene TRBJ1-1, with D uncertain. This TCR came from a woman older than 75 with COVID-19, enrolled during active disease. The CDR3 region is CASSQGVYTEAFF. Here the CDR3 DNA reads TGTGCCAGCAGCCAAGGCGTATACACTGAAGCTTTCTTT.